This is a list of T cell receptor beta chains from one sample in a study of early T cells in non-severe SARS-CoV-2 infection. TCRdb reprocessed the 5' RACE reads with MiXCR, giving one entry per CDR3 protein. The table has around 66,000 distinct CDR3 sequences, less than 15% seen once. Source material: whole blood. The receptor set was obtained from an adult who was a healthcare worker with PCR-confirmed SARS-CoV-2 infection or an uninfected control (not recorded which). The CDR3 runs from the conserved cysteine through the conserved F or W. The order of the fields is CDR3 protein, clone size, V gene, J gene. Size is stated for part of the rows, as once, few or many counts, or as a class when the clone is expanded.

CDR3aa: CASSLGEGWVTDTQYF
abundance: many
v_gene: TRBV7-2
j_gene: TRBJ2-3

CDR3aa: CASSLTDQETQYF
abundance: few
v_gene: TRBV7-3
j_gene: TRBJ2-5

CDR3aa: CASSARAIGLVRGNEQFF
abundance: -
v_gene: TRBV7-8
j_gene: TRBJ2-1

CDR3aa: CSASSSGLPEAFF
abundance: many
v_gene: TRBV20-1
j_gene: TRBJ1-1

CDR3aa: CAISESTGLLGNTEAFF
abundance: many
v_gene: TRBV10-3
j_gene: TRBJ1-1

CDR3aa: CSARLAGVKIYNEQFF
abundance: many
v_gene: TRBV20-1
j_gene: TRBJ2-1

CDR3aa: CSVSGGDTQYF
abundance: many
v_gene: TRBV29-1
j_gene: TRBJ2-3

CDR3aa: CASSPHSGEAFF
abundance: medium-sized
v_gene: TRBV7-9
j_gene: TRBJ1-1

CDR3aa: CASSLFVTDTQYF
abundance: many
v_gene: TRBV5-1
j_gene: TRBJ2-3

CDR3aa: CSVIWGYEQYF
abundance: -
v_gene: TRBV29-1
j_gene: TRBJ2-7

CDR3aa: CASSPQPSNTGELFF
abundance: -
v_gene: TRBV28
j_gene: TRBJ2-2

CDR3aa: CASTPKVEQFF
abundance: few
v_gene: TRBV12-3/TRBV12-4
j_gene: TRBJ2-1

CDR3aa: CASSLSYTQYF
abundance: -
v_gene: TRBV14
j_gene: TRBJ2-3

CDR3aa: CASSYLAGDTQYF
abundance: -
v_gene: TRBV27
j_gene: TRBJ2-3

CDR3aa: CASSEGSGNTIYF
abundance: few
v_gene: TRBV6-1
j_gene: TRBJ1-3

CDR3aa: CSVDTSGASYNEQFF
abundance: few
v_gene: TRBV29-1
j_gene: TRBJ2-1

CDR3aa: CASRPSTGVNEKLFF
abundance: few
v_gene: TRBV5-1
j_gene: TRBJ1-4

CDR3aa: CASSQAPGQDYEQYF
abundance: few
v_gene: TRBV2
j_gene: TRBJ2-7

CDR3aa: CAIPGEGYEQYF
abundance: -
v_gene: TRBV7-9
j_gene: TRBJ2-7

CDR3aa: CASSLPEGTGSHKQYF
abundance: -
v_gene: TRBV28
j_gene: TRBJ2-7

CDR3aa: CASSLAGLTEAFF
abundance: many
v_gene: TRBV5-5
j_gene: TRBJ1-1

CDR3aa: CASSEIRGNTGELFF
abundance: -
v_gene: TRBV2
j_gene: TRBJ2-2

CDR3aa: CASSTTYSNQPQHF
abundance: few
v_gene: TRBV6-1
j_gene: TRBJ1-5

CDR3aa: CASRPQVLGNNEQFF
abundance: many
v_gene: TRBV12-3/TRBV12-4
j_gene: TRBJ2-1

CDR3aa: CASSYFLRQSSYNEQFF
abundance: few
v_gene: TRBV6-2/TRBV6-3
j_gene: TRBJ2-1

CDR3aa: CASSYQFGEQYF
abundance: many
v_gene: TRBV6-2/TRBV6-3
j_gene: TRBJ2-7

CDR3aa: CASSLTAGANVLTF
abundance: few
v_gene: TRBV12-3/TRBV12-4
j_gene: TRBJ2-6

CDR3aa: CASSSKGGSTDTQYF
abundance: few
v_gene: TRBV7-2
j_gene: TRBJ2-3